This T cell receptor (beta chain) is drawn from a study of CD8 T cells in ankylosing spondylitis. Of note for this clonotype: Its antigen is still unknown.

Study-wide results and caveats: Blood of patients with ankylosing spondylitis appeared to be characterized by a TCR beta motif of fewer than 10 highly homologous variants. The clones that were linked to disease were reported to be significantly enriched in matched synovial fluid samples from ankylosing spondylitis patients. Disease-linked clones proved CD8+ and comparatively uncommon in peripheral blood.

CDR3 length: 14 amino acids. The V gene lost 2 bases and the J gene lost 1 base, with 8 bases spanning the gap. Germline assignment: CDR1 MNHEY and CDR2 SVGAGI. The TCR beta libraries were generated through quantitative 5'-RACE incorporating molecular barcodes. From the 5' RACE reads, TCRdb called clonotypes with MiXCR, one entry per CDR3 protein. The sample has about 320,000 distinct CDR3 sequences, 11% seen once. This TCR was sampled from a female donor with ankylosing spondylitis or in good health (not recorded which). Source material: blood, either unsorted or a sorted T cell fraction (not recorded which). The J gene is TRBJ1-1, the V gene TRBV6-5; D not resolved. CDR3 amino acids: CASSYQVRNTEAFF. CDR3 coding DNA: TGTGCCAGCAGTTACCAGGTTAGGAACACTGAAGCTTTCTTT.